This TCR beta chain was captured by sequencing in a study of post-analysis software for immune sequencing data. Tagging with unique molecular identifiers was a feature of the TCR beta cDNA libraries. Input of roughly 0.95 to 11 million T cells yielded around 500,000 cDNA molecules. TCRdb processed the PCR reads anew with MiXCR; each CDR3 protein has one entry. The table includes roughly 400,000 distinct CDR3 sequences, approximately 38% detected once. The CDR3 loop spans 10 amino acids. Germline V gives CDR1 DFQATT, CDR2 SNEGSKA (reference sequence). The trim removed 6 bases at V and 12 bases at J, leaving 7 bases unmatched. A word on this clonotype: Its antigen remains unidentified.

Study results and caveats: About 5 TRBV segments appeared more often in patients than in controls, and TRBV5-6, TRBV5-1 and TRBV20-1 were among these.

The rearrangement joins TRBV20-1 to TRBJ1-1, with 7 positions matching TRBD1. The specimen sequenced was blood. The sequence was collected from a girl aged 2 to 9 with multiple sclerosis. The DNA for the CDR3 is TGCAGTGCCACAAGGGACAGAACTTTCTTT. As protein: CSATRDRTFF.